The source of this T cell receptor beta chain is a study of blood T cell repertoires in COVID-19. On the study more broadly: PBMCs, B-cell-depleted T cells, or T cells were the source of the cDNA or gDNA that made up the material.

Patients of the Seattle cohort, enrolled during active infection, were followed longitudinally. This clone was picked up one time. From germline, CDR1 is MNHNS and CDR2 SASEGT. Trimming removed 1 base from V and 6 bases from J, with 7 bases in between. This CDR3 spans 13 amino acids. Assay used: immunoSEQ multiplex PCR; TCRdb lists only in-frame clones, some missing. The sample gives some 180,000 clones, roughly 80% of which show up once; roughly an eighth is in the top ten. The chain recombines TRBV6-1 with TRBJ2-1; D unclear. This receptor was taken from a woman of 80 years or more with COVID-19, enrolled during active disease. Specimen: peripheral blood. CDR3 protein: CASSEGRSNEQFF. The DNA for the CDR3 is TGTGCCAGCAGTGAAGGTAGGAGCAATGAGCAGTTCTTC.